This T cell receptor beta chain is drawn from a study of T cell changes during pregnancy in multiple sclerosis. With 5 bases removed from V and 4 bases from J, the gap between germline ends came to 14 bases. Per germline, CDR1 SGHTA and CDR2 FQGNSA. CDR3 length equals 15 residues. The method was immunoSEQ multiplex PCR; TCRdb's version includes in-frame clones alone and lacks a portion of them. The data show approximately 80,000 clones, approximately 95% seen once. The V gene is TRBV7-2, the J gene TRBJ2-2; maybe TRBD2 (5 bases). The sequencing used peripheral blood, collected in the second trimester of pregnancy. The clonotype originates from a female donor in good health, enrolled as a control in a pregnancy study. The CDR3 sequence is CASSPGLRGTGELFF. In DNA form, the CDR3 reads TGTGCCAGCAGCCCCGGACTCCGCGGCACCGGGGAGCTGTTTTTT.